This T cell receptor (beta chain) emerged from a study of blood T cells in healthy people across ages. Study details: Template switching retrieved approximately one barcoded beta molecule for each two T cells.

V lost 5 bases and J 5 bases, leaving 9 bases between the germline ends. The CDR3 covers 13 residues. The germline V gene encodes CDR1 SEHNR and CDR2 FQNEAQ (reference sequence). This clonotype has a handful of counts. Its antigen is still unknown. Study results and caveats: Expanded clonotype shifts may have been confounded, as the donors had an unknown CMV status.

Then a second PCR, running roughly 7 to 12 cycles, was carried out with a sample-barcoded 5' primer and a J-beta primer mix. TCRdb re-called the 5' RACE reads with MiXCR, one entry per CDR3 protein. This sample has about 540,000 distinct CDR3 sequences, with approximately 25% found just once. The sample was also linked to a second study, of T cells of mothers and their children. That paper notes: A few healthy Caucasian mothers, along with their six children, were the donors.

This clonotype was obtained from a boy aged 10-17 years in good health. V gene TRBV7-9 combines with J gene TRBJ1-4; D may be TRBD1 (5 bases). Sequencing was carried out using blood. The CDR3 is CASSPTENEKLFF. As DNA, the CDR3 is TGTGCCAGCAGCCCGACAGAAAATGAAAAACTGTTTTTT.